This T cell receptor (beta chain) originates from a study of T cell repertoires and HLA-DP antigens. Turning to the study itself: Transduced HeLa cells presented HLA-DP to CD4+ T cells.

Study-wide points: A non-physiological HeLa system presented antigen to total CD4+ responders. Against one allele, clones undetected before culture averaged around 40%; against the other, 50.6%.

Trimming removed 5 bases from V and 7 bases from J; junction bases left unmatched: 5. CDR3 length equals 13 residues. The germline V gene encodes CDR1 MGHRA and CDR2 YSYEKL. Average purity of the negatively selected CD4+ T cells was approximately 98%. Measured with immunoSEQ multiplex PCR; TCRdb has only the in-frame clones, and not every one. The profile shows roughly 70,000 clones, around three quarters of them singletons. Concerning this clone: The target antigen is unknown.

Sequenced input: CD4+ T cells from PBMCs. The receptor's source is a man aged 55 to 70 in good health and CMV-seronegative. The V call is TRBV4-1, the J call TRBJ2-3, with 8 bases that match TRBD2. Here the CDR3 reads CASSTGLVHTQYF. CDR3 in DNA: TGCGCCAGCAGCACGGGACTAGTCCATACGCAGTATTTT.